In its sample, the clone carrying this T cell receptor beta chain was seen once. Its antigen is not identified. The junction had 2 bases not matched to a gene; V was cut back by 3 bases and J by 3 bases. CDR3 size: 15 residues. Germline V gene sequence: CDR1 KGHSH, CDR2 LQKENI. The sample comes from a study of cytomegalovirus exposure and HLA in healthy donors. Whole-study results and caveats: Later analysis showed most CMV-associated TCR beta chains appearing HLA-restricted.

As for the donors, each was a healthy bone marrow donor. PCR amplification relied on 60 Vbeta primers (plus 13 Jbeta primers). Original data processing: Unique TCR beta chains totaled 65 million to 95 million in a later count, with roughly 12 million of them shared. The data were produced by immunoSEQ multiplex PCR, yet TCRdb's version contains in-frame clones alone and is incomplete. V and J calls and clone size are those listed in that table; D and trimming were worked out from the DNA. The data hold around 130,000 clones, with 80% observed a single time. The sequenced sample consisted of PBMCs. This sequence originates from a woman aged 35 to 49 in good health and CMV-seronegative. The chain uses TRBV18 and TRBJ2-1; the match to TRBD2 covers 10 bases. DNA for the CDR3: TGTGCCAGCTCACCTTCTAGCGGGAGCTACAATGAGCAGTTCTTC. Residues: CASSPSSGSYNEQFF. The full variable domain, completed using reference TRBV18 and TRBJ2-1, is NAGVMQNPRHLVRRRGQEARLRCSPMKGHSHVYWYRQLPEEGLKFMVYLQKENIIDESGMPKERFSAEFPKEGPSILRIQQVVRGDSAAYFCASSPSSGSYNEQFFGPGTRLTVL.